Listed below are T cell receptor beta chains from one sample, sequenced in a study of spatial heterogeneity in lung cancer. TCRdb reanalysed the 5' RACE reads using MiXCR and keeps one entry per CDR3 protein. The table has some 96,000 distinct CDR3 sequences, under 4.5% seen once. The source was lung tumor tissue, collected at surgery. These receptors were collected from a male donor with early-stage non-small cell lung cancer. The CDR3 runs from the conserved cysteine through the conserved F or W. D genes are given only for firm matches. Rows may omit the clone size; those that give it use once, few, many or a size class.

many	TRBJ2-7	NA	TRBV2	TGTGCCAGCAGGGAAAAACTAGCCCCGGGAAGCTACGAGCAGTACTTC	CASREKLAPGSYEQYF
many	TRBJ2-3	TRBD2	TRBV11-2	TGTGCCAGCAGCCAAGCGGGAGTAAAATCAGATACGCAGTATTTT	CASSQAGVKSDTQYF
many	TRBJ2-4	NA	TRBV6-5	TGTGCCAGCAGTCGGTTAGGGACAGCCAAAAACATTCAGTACTTC	CASSRLGTAKNIQYF
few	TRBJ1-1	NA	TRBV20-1	TGCAGTGCCAGGGTGGAGGCTCGCGGAGCTTTCTTT	CSARVEARGAFF
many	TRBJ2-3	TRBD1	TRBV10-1	TGCGCCAGCAGTGGACAGGGGACAGATACGCAGTATTTT	CASSGQGTDTQYF
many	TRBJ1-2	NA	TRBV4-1	TGCGCCAGCAGCCAGACCCAGAGCGCTAACCTCTACTATGGCTACACCTTC	CASSQTQSANLYYGYTF
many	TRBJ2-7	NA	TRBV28	TGTGCCAGCAGCCCACGCTACGAGCAGTACTTC	CASSPRYEQYF
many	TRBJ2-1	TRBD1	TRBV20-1	TGCAGTGCTAGAGATGAGACAGGGATTTTC	CSARDETGIF
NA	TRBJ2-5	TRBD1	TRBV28	TGTGCCAGCAGTTTATGGTTCCTACCGGGGACAGTAGAAGAGACCCAGTACTTC	CASSLWFLPGTVEETQYF
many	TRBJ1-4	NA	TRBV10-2	TGCGCCAGCAGTGCTGGGTGGAAACTGTTTTTT	CASSAGWKLFF
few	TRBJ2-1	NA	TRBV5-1	TGCGCCAGCAGCTTGGTGTCGGGAGCAGCCTACAATGAGCAGTTCTTC	CASSLVSGAAYNEQFF
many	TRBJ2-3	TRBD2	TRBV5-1	TGCGCCAGCAGCCGGTACGGGACTAGCCAGACAGATACGCAGTATTTT	CASSRYGTSQTDTQYF
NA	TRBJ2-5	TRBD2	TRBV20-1	TGCAGTGCTAGAGGCGGGGGGGAGACCCAGTACTTC	CSARGGGETQYF
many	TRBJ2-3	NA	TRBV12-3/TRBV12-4	TGTGCCAGTTCCCCCCCCTTCGGGGATGCCACAGATACGCAGTATTTT	CASSPPFGDATDTQYF
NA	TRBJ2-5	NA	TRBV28	TGTGCCAGCAGTTCCGCCGGGACCCAAGAGACCCAGTACTTC	CASSSAGTQETQYF
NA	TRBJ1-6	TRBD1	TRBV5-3	TGTGCCAGAAGCGGGAAGGACAGGGCGAGCTCCTATAATTCACCCCTCCACTTT	CARSGKDRASSYNSPLHF
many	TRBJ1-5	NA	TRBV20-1	TGCAGTGCTCGCGGGACGGGAAATCAGCCCCAGCATTTT	CSARGTGNQPQHF
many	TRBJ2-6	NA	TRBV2	TGTGCCAGCAGAAACACCCCTGGGGCCAACGTCCTGACTTTC	CASRNTPGANVLTF
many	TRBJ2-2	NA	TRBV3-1	TGTGCCAGCAGCCGTTCGAACACCGGGGAGCTGTTTTTT	CASSRSNTGELFF
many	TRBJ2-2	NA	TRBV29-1	TGCAGCGTTGAAAGGTGGGCAGGGAACACCGGGGAGCTGTTTTTT	CSVERWAGNTGELFF
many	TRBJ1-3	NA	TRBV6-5	TGTGCCAGCAGTTACTCAGACTCTGGAAACACCATATATTTT	CASSYSDSGNTIYF
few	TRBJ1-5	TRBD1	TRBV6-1	TGTGCCAGCAGCGGACAGGGGCACGGCAATCAGCCCCAGCATTTT	CASSGQGHGNQPQHF
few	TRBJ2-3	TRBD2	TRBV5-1	TGCGCCAGCAGCCCCGGACTAGCCGGTAGGGCAGATACGCAGTATTTT	CASSPGLAGRADTQYF
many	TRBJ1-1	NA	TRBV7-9	TGTGCCAGCAACAGACCAGAATGGACTGAAGCTTTCTTT	CASNRPEWTEAFF
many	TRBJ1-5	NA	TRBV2	TGTGCCAGCCGCGCCCAGGGATTACGGAGCAATCAGCCCCAGCATTTT	CASRAQGLRSNQPQHF
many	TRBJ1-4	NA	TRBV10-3	TGTGCCATCAGTGTAGGAGGAGCAAATGAAAAACTGTTTTTT	CAISVGGANEKLFF
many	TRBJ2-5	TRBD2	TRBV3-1	TGTGCCAGCAGCCAAGAGGGGACTAGCGGGAGGGTGTACCAAGAGACCCAGTACTTC	CASSQEGTSGRVYQETQYF
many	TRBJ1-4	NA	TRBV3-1	TGTGCCAGCAGCCCTTTGGACGGAAAGCATGAAAAACTGTTTTTT	CASSPLDGKHEKLFF
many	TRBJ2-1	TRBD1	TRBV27	TGTGCCAGCAGTTTAATATCAGGGGGCTACGGTGAGCAGTTCTTC	CASSLISGGYGEQFF
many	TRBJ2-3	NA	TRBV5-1	TGCGCCAGCAGCTTGTCGGACACAGATACGCAGTATTTT	CASSLSDTDTQYF
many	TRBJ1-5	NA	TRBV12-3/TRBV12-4	TGTGCCAGCAGTTTAAACGACCAGCCCCAGCATTTT	CASSLNDQPQHF